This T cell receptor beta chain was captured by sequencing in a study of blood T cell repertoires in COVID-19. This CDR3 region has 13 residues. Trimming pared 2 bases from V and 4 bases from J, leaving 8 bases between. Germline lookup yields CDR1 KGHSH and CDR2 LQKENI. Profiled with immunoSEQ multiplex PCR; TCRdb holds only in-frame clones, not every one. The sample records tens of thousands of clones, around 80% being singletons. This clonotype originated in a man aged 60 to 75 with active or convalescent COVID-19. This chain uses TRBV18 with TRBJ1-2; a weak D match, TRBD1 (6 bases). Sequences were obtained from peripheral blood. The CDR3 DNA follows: TGTGCCAGCTCACCAGGGGGCGGCTATGGCTACACCTTC. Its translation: CASSPGGGYGYTF.